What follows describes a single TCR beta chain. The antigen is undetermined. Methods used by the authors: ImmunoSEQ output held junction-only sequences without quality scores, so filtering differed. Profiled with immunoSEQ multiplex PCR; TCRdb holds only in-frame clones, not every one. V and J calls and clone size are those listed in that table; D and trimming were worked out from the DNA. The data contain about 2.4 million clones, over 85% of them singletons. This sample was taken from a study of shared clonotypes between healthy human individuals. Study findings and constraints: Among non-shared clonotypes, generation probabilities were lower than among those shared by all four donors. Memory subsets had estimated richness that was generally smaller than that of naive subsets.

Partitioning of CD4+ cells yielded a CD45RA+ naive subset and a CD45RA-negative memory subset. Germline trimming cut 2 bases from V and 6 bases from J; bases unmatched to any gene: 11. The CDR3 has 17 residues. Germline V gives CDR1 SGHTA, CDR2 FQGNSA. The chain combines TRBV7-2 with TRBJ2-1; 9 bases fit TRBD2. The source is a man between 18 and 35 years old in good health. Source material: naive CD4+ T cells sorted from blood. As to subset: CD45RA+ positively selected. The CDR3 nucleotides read TGTGCCAGCAGCTTATGGCCTAGCGGGGTATCACGCAATGAGCAGTTCTTC. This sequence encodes CASSLWPSGVSRNEQFF.